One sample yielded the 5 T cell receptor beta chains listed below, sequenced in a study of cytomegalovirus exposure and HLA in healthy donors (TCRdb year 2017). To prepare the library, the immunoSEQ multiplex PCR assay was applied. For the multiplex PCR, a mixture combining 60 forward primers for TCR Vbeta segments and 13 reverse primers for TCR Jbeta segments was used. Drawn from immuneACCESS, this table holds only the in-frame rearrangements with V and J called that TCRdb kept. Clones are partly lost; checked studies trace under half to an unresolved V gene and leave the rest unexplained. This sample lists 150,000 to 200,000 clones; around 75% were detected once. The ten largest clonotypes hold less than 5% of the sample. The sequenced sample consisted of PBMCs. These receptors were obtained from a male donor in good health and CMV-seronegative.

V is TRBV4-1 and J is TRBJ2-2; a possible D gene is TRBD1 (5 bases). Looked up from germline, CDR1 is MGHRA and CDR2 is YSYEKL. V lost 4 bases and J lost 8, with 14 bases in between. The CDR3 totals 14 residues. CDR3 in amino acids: CASSRGSPPGELFF. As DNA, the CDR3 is TGCGCCAGCAGCCGGGGCTCGCCACCGGGGGAGCTGTTTTTT.

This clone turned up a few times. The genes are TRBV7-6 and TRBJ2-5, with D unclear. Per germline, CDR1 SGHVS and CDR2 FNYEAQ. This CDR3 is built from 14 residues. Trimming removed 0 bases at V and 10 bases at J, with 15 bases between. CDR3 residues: CASSLATPSTGQYF. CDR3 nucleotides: TGTGCCAGCAGCTTAGCCACCCCGTCCACGGGCCAGTACTTC. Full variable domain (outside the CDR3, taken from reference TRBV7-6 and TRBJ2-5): GAGVSQSPRYKVTKRGQDVALRCDPISGHVSLYWYRQALGQGPEFLTYFNYEAQQDKSGLPNDRFSAERPEGSISTLTIQRTEQRDSAMYRCASSLATPSTGQYFGPGTRLLVL.

The CDR3 sequence is CAWSGGLNTQYF. CDR3 coding DNA: TGTGCCTGGTCGGGCGGACTCAATACGCAGTATTTT. This chain joins TRBV30 and TRBJ2-3; perhaps TRBD2 as D (5 bases). The CDR3 contains 12 residues. CDR1 is GTSNPN and CDR2 is SVGIG in the germline V gene (reference sequence). V was clipped by 5 bases and J by 7 bases, with 13 bases between them.

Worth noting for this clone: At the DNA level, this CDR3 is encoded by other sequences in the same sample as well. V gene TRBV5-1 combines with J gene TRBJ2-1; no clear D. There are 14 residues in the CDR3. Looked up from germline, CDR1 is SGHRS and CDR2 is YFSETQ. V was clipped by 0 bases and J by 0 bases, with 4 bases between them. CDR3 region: CASSLDSSYNEQFF. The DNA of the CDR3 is TGCGCCAGCAGCTTGGACTCCTCCTACAATGAGCAGTTCTTC.

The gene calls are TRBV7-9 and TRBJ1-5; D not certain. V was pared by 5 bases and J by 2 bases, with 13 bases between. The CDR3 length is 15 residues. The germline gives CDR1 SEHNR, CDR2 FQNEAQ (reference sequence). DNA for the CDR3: TGTGCCAGCAGCGCTCGGGGTGATGGCAATCAGCCCCAGCATTTT. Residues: CASSARGDGNQPQHF.